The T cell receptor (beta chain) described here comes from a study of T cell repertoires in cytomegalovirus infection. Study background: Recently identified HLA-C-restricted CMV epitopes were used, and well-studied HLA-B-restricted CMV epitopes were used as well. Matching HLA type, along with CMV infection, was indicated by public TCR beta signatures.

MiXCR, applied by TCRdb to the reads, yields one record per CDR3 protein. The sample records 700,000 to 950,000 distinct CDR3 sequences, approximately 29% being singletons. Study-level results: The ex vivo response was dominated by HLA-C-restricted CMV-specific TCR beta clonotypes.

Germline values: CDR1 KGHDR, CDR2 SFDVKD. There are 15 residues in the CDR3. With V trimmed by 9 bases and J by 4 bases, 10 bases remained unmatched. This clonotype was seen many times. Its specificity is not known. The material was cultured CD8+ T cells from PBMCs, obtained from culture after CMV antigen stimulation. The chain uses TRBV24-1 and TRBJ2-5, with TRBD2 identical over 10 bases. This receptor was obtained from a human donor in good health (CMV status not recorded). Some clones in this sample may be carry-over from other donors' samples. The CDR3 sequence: CATSPGLAIPETQYF. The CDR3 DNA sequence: TGTGCCACCTCCCCGGGACTAGCGATCCCAGAGACCCAGTACTTC.